This TCR beta chain comes out of a study of T cells in Graves' hyperthyroidism and ophthalmopathy. Study summary: At initial diagnosis, before any treatment had begun, peripheral blood was obtained. Study-level results: Onset of ophthalmopathy came a median about 6.5 months after the model predicted it. In the blood, most expanded thyroid clonotypes above 0.001 appeared as well.

RNA transcripts provided the source from which TCR beta CDR3 regions were amplified. Primed by the HTBI set, a first-round RT-PCR was run on the TCR CDR3. TCRdb redid the calling of the multiplex PCR reads with MiXCR, one entry per CDR3 protein. The sample shows approximately 640,000 distinct CDR3 sequences, 15% to 20% of them seen only once. In regard to this clonotype: Its antigen is still unknown.

Germline trimming cut 6 bases from V and 3 bases from J; bases unmatched to any gene: 4. CDR3 length equals 15 residues. The germline CDR1 and CDR2 sequences are SGHDN and FVKESK. Over 8 ml fresh peripheral blood yielded the PBMCs. The clonotype comes from a woman in her twenties or thirties with Graves' hyperthyroidism. This chain joins TRBV14 and TRBJ2-1; 11 nucleotides line up with TRBD2. Sequenced: blood. The CDR3 loop is CASSRLAGFYNEQFF. The CDR3 region has the DNA TGTGCCAGCAGTCGACTAGCGGGGTTCTACAATGAGCAGTTCTTC.